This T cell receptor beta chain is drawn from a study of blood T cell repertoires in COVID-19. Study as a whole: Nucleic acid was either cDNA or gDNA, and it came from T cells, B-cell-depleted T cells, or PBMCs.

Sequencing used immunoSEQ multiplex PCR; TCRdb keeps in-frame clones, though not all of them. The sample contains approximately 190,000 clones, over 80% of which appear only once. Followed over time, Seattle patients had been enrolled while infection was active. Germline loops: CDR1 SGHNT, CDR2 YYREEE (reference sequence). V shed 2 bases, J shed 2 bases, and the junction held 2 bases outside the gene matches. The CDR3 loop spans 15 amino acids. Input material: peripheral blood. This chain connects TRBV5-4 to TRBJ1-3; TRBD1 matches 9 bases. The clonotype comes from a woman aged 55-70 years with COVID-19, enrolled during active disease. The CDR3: CASSFRTGAGNTIYF. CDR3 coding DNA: TGTGCCAGCAGCTTCAGGACAGGGGCTGGAAACACCATATATTTT.